A single T cell receptor (beta chain) is shown here with its context. What antigen it recognizes has not been identified. The input lacks base qualities; no much larger clone sits a single base away. The data belong to a study of OX40 agonist ivuxolimab in advanced cancers. With respect to the entire study: Ivuxolimab, which targeted the costimulatory receptor OX40 (CD134), was an agonistic, fully human IgG2 monoclonal antibody. Of the approximately 50 dose-escalation patients, hepatocellular carcinoma was present in roughly 19, melanoma in approximately 15, renal cell carcinoma in 9 and head and neck cancer in 9. Peripheral TCRbeta sequencing was intended to test whether TCR sequence diversity was altered and clonal T-cell expansion was caused by ivuxolimab. Prior anti-PD-1, anti-PD-L1 or anti-CTLA-4 therapy was permitted, and checkpoint inhibitors had been received by about two fifths of dose-escalation patients. The monotherapy dose-escalation portion (N of about 57 patients) of the phase I ivuxolimab trial is reported in the paper. Intravenous ivuxolimab was administered to patients every 2 weeks at six dose levels: 0.01, 0.1, 0.3, 1.5, 3 and 10 mg/kg. Partial responses were achieved by three dose-escalation patients, of whom one had hepatocellular carcinoma and two had cutaneous melanoma. In the dose-escalation cohort, roughly 80% of patients were male, and the mean age was roughly 60 years, with a range of 23 to 79. Study-wide findings and limitations: Antigen specificity was not determined for the clonally expanded peripheral T cells. At doses from 0.1 to 3.0 mg/kg, clonal expansion was seen in both CD4+ and CD8+ blood T cells between baseline and week 6. On average, CD8+ T cells showed more expanded clones than CD4+ T cells after ivuxolimab. In partial responders in the 0.1-3.0 mg/kg groups, normalized peripheral clonal expansion was found to be among the lowest, especially among CD8+ T cells. Low levels of normalized T-cell clonal expansion were also shown by some nonresponding patients.

Genomic DNA was extracted from sorted cells for sequencing of the TCRbeta CDR3 region. The immunoSEQ Assay was used to sequence the TCRbeta CDR3 regions. The source is immuneACCESS, and TCRdb retained only in-frame sequences with V and J called. Part of the clones is not carried over; for the studies checked, unresolved V genes explain less than half of this, and the remainder is unexplained. The sample includes some 62,000 clones, with roughly 90% observed a single time. The top ten constitute roughly 0.6% of the sample. From the cysteine through the phenylalanine, the CDR3 covers 19 amino acids. The read is trimmed to its CDR3 DNA, 57 bases read in frame from base 1. The junction shows trimming of 5 bases on V and 5 bases on J, and the gene matches do not reach 18 bases of it. As encoded in the germline V gene, CDR1 is LGHNA while CDR2 is YNFKEQ. The trial excluded patients who had a history of autoimmune disease or who were on systemic immunosuppression. Peripheral blood for TCR sequencing was collected from all dose cohorts at baseline, on cycle 4 day 1, and on cycle 7 day 1. The samples were taken from a phase I, first-in-human, multicenter, open-label dose-escalation trial of ivuxolimab. Adults with locally advanced or metastatic head and neck squamous cell, hepatocellular, melanoma or renal cell carcinoma were enrolled in the trial. Before TCR sequencing, CD4+ and CD8+ T cells were separately sorted from peripheral blood.

Here the chain combines TRBV4-2 and TRBJ2-1; 10 bases in the middle match TRBD2. The specimen was CD4+ or CD8+ T cells sorted from blood, collected in a trial of the OX40 agonist ivuxolimab. The clonotype was recovered from an adult with an advanced solid tumor such as melanoma, head and neck, liver or kidney cancer. The CDR3 region has the sequence CASSKGVLSSGGRNNEQFF. The bases are TGTGCCAGCAGCAAGGGGGTTTTATCTAGCGGGGGTCGGAACAATGAGCAGTTCTTC.